The table lists the clone carrying this TCR beta chain with many counts. Preparing the TCRbeta library involved the use of unique molecular identifiers. TCRdb re-called the PCR reads through MiXCR, storing one row per CDR3 protein. The sample has around 600,000 distinct CDR3 sequences, 16% seen once. The germline CDR1 and CDR2 sequences are SGHTA and FQGNSA. The CDR3 spans 14 residues. Germline trimming cut 5 bases from V and 5 bases from J; bases unmatched to any gene: 6. These data originate in a study of T-cell reconstitution after alpha-beta-depleted transplantation in children. The receptor's source is a human donor who donated a stem cell graft to a child with acute myeloid leukemia. Here the sequenced sample was PBMCs from the stem cell graft donor, taken from the stem cell graft. The chain is built from TRBV7-2 and TRBJ2-3; 8 bases are shared with TRBD2. CDR3 protein: CASSPGLAGDTQYF. CDR3 DNA: TGTGCCAGCAGCCCTGGACTAGCCGGAGATACGCAGTATTTT.